What follows describes a single T cell receptor (beta chain). Sequenced by immunoSEQ multiplex PCR; TCRdb stores in-frame clones only, minus some. The sample yields roughly 160,000 clones, approximately 82% seen once. The record originates from a study of blood T cell repertoires in COVID-19. The CDR3 loop spans 15 amino acids. Unmatched junction bases numbered 3, after V lost 0 bases and J lost 7 bases. In germline, CDR1 is KGHSH, CDR2 LQKENI. The receptor was derived from a woman aged 70-85 years who had recovered from COVID-19. The sequenced sample was peripheral blood. This sequence joins TRBV18 and TRBJ2-1; 10 bases are a match to TRBD2. The DNA for the CDR3 is TGTGCCAGCTCACCACCGGGACTAGCGTCGAATGAGCAGTTCTTC. Translated, it gives CASSPPGLASNEQFF.